These 31 T cell receptor beta chains share one sample of origin, sequenced in a study of T cell repertoires in aging, cancer and after chemotherapy (dated by TCRdb to between 2018 and 2021). Instead of sorted cells or RNA, genomic DNA extracted from peripheral blood served as the source for amplifying TCR beta rearrangements. Sequenced using an Illumina MiSeq. Using a mixed TRB-A/B primer pool, multiplex touch-down PCR amplified rearranged TRB sequences covering the V, D and J segments. TCRdb itself trimmed the public reads at Q25 with fastp, ran MiXCR and retained productive beta chains. Rows merge per CDR3 protein into single entries with the most common DNA and genes. The sample has thousands of distinct CDR3 sequences on record, about 34% of them singletons. The ten largest clones take up about 10% of the sample. The sample taken for sequencing was blood. The receptors originated from a human donor in good health.

The chain is built from TRBV6-2 or TRBV6-3 and TRBJ2-1; D ambiguous. The CDR3 totals 11 residues. Deletions cut 7 bases from V and 9 bases from J, with 10 bases between. Germline assignment: CDR1 MNHEY and CDR2 SVGEGT. The CDR3 region has the DNA TGTGCCAGCATGCGGTGGGGTGAGCAGTTCTTC. Residues: CASMRWGEQFF.

This clonotype occurred a few times. The V call is TRBV6-4, the J call TRBJ1-1; D not certain. The germline V gene has CDR1 MRHNA and CDR2 SNTAGT. The CDR3 spans 14 residues. The ends were cut back, 6 bases at V and 2 bases at J, with 13 bases in the middle. CDR3 DNA: TGTGCCAGCAGCCGACGGAGGGTAAACACTGAAGCTTTCTTT. This sequence encodes CASSRRRVNTEAFF.

Turning to this clonotype: An end of the junction does not agree with germline; a read error may underlie this. The V call is TRBV7-2, the J call TRBJ2-2, with D hard to call. The germline CDR1 and CDR2 sequences are SGHTA and FQGNSA. The CDR3 runs 15 residues. The CDR3 sequence: CACSFSSPDTGELFF. The CDR3 bases are TGTGCCTGCAGCTTCAGCAGCCCCGACACCGGGGAGCTGTTTTTT.

The chain combines TRBV10-3 with TRBJ1-2; possible D gene TRBD1, 6 bases. Germline CDR1 ENHRY, CDR2 SYGVKD. The CDR3 has 15 amino acids. Trimming cost V 4 bases and J 3 bases, with 15 bases left between them. The CDR3 region has the DNA TGTGCCATCAGTGGACTTCCGGACAGCGACTATGGCTACACCTTC. Its protein product is CAISGLPDSDYGYTF.

This clonotype has just one count. The chain has TRBV5-5 and TRBJ2-3; 14 bases map to TRBD2. CDR1 and CDR2 (germline): SGHKS, YYEKEE (reference sequence). The CDR3 contains 16 residues. The V segment lost 4 bases and the J segment 4 bases; nucleotides outside the gene matches: 5. CDR3 in amino acids: CASSIRLAGGADTQYF. CDR3 sequence (DNA): TGTGCCAGCAGCATCCGACTAGCGGGGGGGGCAGATACGCAGTATTTT.

By sample share, this clonotype is medium-sized. This chain uses TRBV30 with TRBJ1-2; 9 bases match TRBD1. With 0 bases clipped from V and 4 bases from J, the junction kept 3 bases outside the gene matches. The length of the CDR3 is 14 residues. Germline lookup yields CDR1 GTSNPN and CDR2 SVGIG (reference sequence). The CDR3 DNA reads as TGTGCCTGGAGTGTAGGGACAGGGATCTATGGCTACACCTTC. This sequence encodes CAWSVGTGIYGYTF.

The chain combines TRBV6-5 with TRBJ2-2; D is unresolved. Trimming removed 6 bases at V and 0 bases at J, with 8 bases between. This CDR3 region has 14 residues. Germline CDR1 and CDR2: MNHEY and SVGAGI. The CDR3 DNA sequence: TGTGCCAGCAGCTTCCAGACGAACACCGGGGAGCTGTTTTTT. It codes for CASSFQTNTGELFF.

This clonotype is labeled as medium-sized. The chain uses TRBV6-5 and TRBJ2-1, with D perhaps TRBD1 or TRBD2 (6 bases each). Germline-derived CDR1 and CDR2 are MNHEY and SVGAGI. V lost 7 bases to trimming and J lost 10 bases, with 20 bases between them. This CDR3 spans 14 amino acids. CDR3 bases: TGTGCCAGCAAAGAGATGTTAGGGGGGCAGGAGCAGTTCTTC. Protein sequence: CASKEMLGGQEQFF.

The V call is TRBV7-9, the J call TRBJ2-7; perhaps TRBD2 as D (6 bases). CDR1 and CDR2 from the germline V gene are SEHNR and FQNEAQ (reference sequence). This CDR3 spans 16 amino acids. Trimming stripped 5 bases from V and 4 bases from J, with 21 bases between. CDR3 region: CASSPPTRFRRYEQYF. Written as DNA, the CDR3 is TGTGCCAGCAGCCCCCCGACTAGGTTTAGGCGATACGAGCAGTACTTC.

About this clonotype itself: A much larger clone differs from this one at a single base, so this may be a read error. The rearrangement links TRBV27 to TRBJ2-7, with D perhaps matching TRBD2 (5 bases). This CDR3 spans 14 amino acids. The germline V gene encodes CDR1 MNHEY and CDR2 SMNVEV (reference sequence). The CDR3 DNA sequence: TGTGCCAGCAGTCTATCGACCCCGGGGAATGAGCAGTACTTC. Its translation is CASSLSTPGNEQYF.

CDR3 coding DNA: TGTGCCACCAGCAGGAGGGGCAGGGCTAGCAATCAGCCCCAGCATTTT. It is translated as CATSRRGRASNQPQHF. The chain combines TRBV15 with TRBJ1-5; D is possibly TRBD1 (5 bases). This CDR3 is built from 16 residues. CDR1 LNHNV and CDR2 YYDKDF come from the germline V gene (reference sequence). V lost 3 bases to trimming and J lost 0 bases, with 12 bases between them.

This chain joins TRBV20-1 and TRBJ1-2; D is undetermined. V lost 0 bases to trimming and J lost 2 bases, with 13 bases between them. The CDR3 consists of 15 residues. Germline V gives CDR1 DFQATT, CDR2 SNEGSKA (reference sequence). The CDR3 DNA sequence: TGCAGTGCTAGAGATAGGCAGGTGCCGAACTATGGCTACACCTTC. Protein product: CSARDRQVPNYGYTF.

This clonotype has a handful of counts. The chain is built from TRBV6-6 and TRBJ1-6; TRBD1 matches 7 bases. CDR1 is MNHNY, CDR2 SVGAGI, per germline (reference sequence). The trim removed 9 bases at V and 3 bases at J, leaving 8 bases unmatched. CDR3 size: 15 residues. In DNA form, the CDR3 reads TGTGCCAGTAGGAAAGGGACAGACTATAATTCACCCCTCCACTTT. Residues: CASRKGTDYNSPLHF.

In this sample, this clonotype is medium-sized. The V gene is TRBV19, the J gene TRBJ2-1, with D unresolved. Germline CDR1 and CDR2: LNHDA and SQIVND (reference sequence). The V and J ends lost 7 bases and 4 bases respectively, with 14 bases between them. The CDR3 spans 14 residues. CDR3 sequence reads: CASTPRAEYNEQFF. CDR3 nucleotide sequence: TGTGCCAGTACCCCACGGGCGGAGTACAATGAGCAGTTCTTC.

The chain recombines TRBV10-3 with TRBJ1-1, with D possibly TRBD1 on 5 matching bases. CDR3 length: 15 amino acids. Germline V gene data show CDR1 as ENHRY and CDR2 as SYGVKD. V dropped 0 bases and J dropped 6 bases, with 14 bases sitting between them. The CDR3 loop is CAISESDPGWAEAFF. The CDR3, as DNA: TGTGCCATCAGTGAGTCTGATCCAGGGTGGGCTGAAGCTTTCTTT.

The V and J genes are TRBV13 and TRBJ1-1, with D possibly being TRBD1 (6 bases). CDR1 is PRHDT, CDR2 FYEKMQ, per germline (reference sequence). The CDR3 is 15 amino acids. V gave up 5 bases and J gave up 0 bases, with 13 bases separating them. CDR3 in DNA: TGTGCCAGCAGCCGCAATACAGGGATGAACACTGAAGCTTTCTTT. Translated: CASSRNTGMNTEAFF.

V is TRBV5-1 and J is TRBJ2-1, with D perhaps matching TRBD1 (5 bases). This CDR3 has 13 amino acids. The V end was cut by 6 bases, the J end by 2 bases, with 9 bases between. Germline CDR1 reads SGHRS; CDR2 reads YFSETQ. The CDR3 nucleotides read TGCGCCAGCACCTCAGGGACCTACAATGAGCAGTTCTTC. As protein: CASTSGTYNEQFF.

The CDR3, as DNA: TGTGCCATAAGTTCCGTGAGACTAGCGGGGGCTTACAATGAGCAGTTCTTC. It is translated as CAISSVRLAGAYNEQFF. V gene TRBV10-3 combines with J gene TRBJ2-1; 12 bases are a match to TRBD2. The CDR3 has 17 residues. The trim removed 9 bases at V and 4 bases at J, leaving 13 bases unmatched. CDR1 and CDR2 (germline): ENHRY, SYGVKD.

This clonotype counts as medium-sized. The chain has TRBV30 and TRBJ2-7; 11 nucleotides agree with TRBD1. V was clipped by 3 bases and J by 7 bases; unmatched bases: 23. Germline CDR1 GTSNPN, CDR2 SVGIG (reference sequence). This CDR3 is 19 amino acids long. CDR3 in amino acids: CAWSRSTTGTGGLRGEQYF. CDR3 nucleotides: TGTGCCTGGAGCCGCTCCACTACCGGGACAGGGGGTTTACGGGGAGAGCAGTACTTC.

The chain joins TRBV7-2 to TRBJ2-2; D unclear. The V end was cut by 8 bases, the J end by 4 bases, with 14 bases between. The CDR3 runs 14 residues. CDR1 is SGHTA, CDR2 FQGNSA, per germline. The CDR3 loop reads CASLQDHFTGELFF. The CDR3 coding sequence is TGTGCCAGCCTCCAGGACCATTTCACCGGGGAGCTGTTTTTT. The whole variable domain, filled in from reference TRBV7-2 and TRBJ2-2, reads GAGVSQSPSNKVTEKGKDVELRCDPISGHTALYWYRQSLGQGLEFLIYFQGNSAPDKSGLPSDRFSAERTGGSVSTLTIQRTQQEDSAVYLCASLQDHFTGELFFGEGSRLTVL.

The chain couples TRBV6-2 or TRBV6-3 to TRBJ2-1, with unresolved D. V lost 6 bases and J 7 bases, leaving 34 bases between the germline ends. The germline V gene encodes CDR1 MNHEY and CDR2 SVGEGT. The CDR3 is 20 residues long. CDR3 sequence: CASRPSLGSREVKGENEQFF. DNA for the CDR3: TGTGCCAGCAGACCTTCCCTAGGAAGTCGAGAGGTCAAAGGTGAGAATGAGCAGTTCTTC.

In its sample, this clonotype was seen a few times. The chain couples TRBV5-6 to TRBJ1-2; D is uncertain. In germline, CDR1 is SGHDT, CDR2 YYEEEE. With 1 base removed from V and 8 bases from J, the gap between germline ends came to 21 bases. This CDR3 is built from 16 residues. The CDR3 DNA is TGTGCCAGCAGCTTGCCTGGTATCCCGACGGGTCACGGCTACACCTTC. Translating it yields CASSLPGIPTGHGYTF.

V gene TRBV9 combines with J gene TRBJ2-5, with D unclear. The CDR3 covers 14 residues. Germline V lookup: CDR1 SGDLS, CDR2 YYNGEE. Trimming took 3 bases from V and 4 from J, leaving 13 bases between them. Here the CDR3 reads CASSANLASETQYF. CDR3 bases: TGTGCCAGCAGCGCCAACTTAGCCTCAGAGACCCAGTACTTC. Variable domain in full (rest from reference TRBV9 and TRBJ2-5): DSGVTQTPKHLITATGQRVTLRCSPRSGDLSVYWYQQSLDQGLQFLIQYYNGEERAKGNILERFSAQQFPDLHSELNLSSLELGDSALYFCASSANLASETQYFGPGTRLLVL.

Comment on this clonotype: This could be a read error, since a much larger clone is one nucleotide away. The J gene is TRBJ2-2, the V gene TRBV12-3 or TRBV12-4, with D perhaps matching TRBD1 (5 bases). V was shortened by 6 bases and J by 1 base, with 9 bases between the two germline ends. The CDR3 runs to 14 residues. CDR3 in amino acids: CASSQDMNTGELFF. The CDR3 region has the DNA TGTGCCAGCAGCCAGGACATGAACACCGGGGAGCTGTTTTTT.

V gene TRBV5-1 combines with J gene TRBJ2-7; 8 nucleotides agree with TRBD2. Germline CDR1 is SGHRS and CDR2 is YFSETQ. Germline trimming cut 3 bases from V and 4 bases from J; bases unmatched to any gene: 6. There are 14 residues in the CDR3. CDR3 amino acids: CASSSTGGIYEQYF. CDR3 DNA sequence: TGCGCCAGCAGCTCCACGGGGGGGATTTACGAGCAGTACTTC.

This chain joins TRBV14 and TRBJ2-5; 9 nucleotides match TRBD2. This CDR3 region has 15 residues. The germline V gene has CDR1 SGHDN and CDR2 FVKESK. The V segment lost 6 bases and the J segment 5 bases; nucleotides outside the gene matches: 10. The CDR3 nucleotides read TGTGCCAGCAGGGCCGGGACTAGCAGTCTTGAGACCCAGTACTTC. This gives the protein CASRAGTSSLETQYF.

V is TRBV7-9 and J is TRBJ2-1; no clear D. This CDR3 region has 11 residues. The V gene's germline CDR1 is SEHNR and CDR2 FQNEAQ (reference sequence). Trimming cost V 5 bases and J 5 bases, with 4 bases left between them. CDR3 residues: CASSRNNEQFF. CDR3 nucleotides: TGTGCCAGCAGCCGGAACAATGAGCAGTTCTTC.

The V gene is TRBV4-3, the J gene TRBJ1-1, with 7 nucleotides matching TRBD1. This CDR3 contains 15 residues. Unmatched junction bases numbered 5, after V lost 4 bases and J lost 0 bases. In germline, CDR1 is LGHNA, CDR2 YSLEER. The CDR3 sequence: CASSLRQGLNTEAFF. The CDR3, as DNA: TGCGCCAGCAGCCTCAGACAGGGCTTGAACACTGAAGCTTTCTTT.

Relative to its sample, this clonotype is medium-sized. The chain couples TRBV19 to TRBJ1-2, with TRBD1 identical over 7 bases. V was pared by 5 bases and J by 5 bases, with 8 bases of the junction left unmatched. Germline CDR1 reads LNHDA; CDR2 reads SQIVND (reference sequence). This CDR3 has 14 amino acids. As DNA, the CDR3 is TGTGCCAGTAGTCCCCGACAGGGAAGGTATGGCTACACCTTC. It codes for CASSPRQGRYGYTF.

This clonotype is medium-sized in the sample. V usage is TRBV11-1 and J usage is TRBJ1-2, with D unresolved. The CDR3 runs to 14 residues. V was trimmed by 4 bases and J by 4 bases, leaving 13 bases between them. The germline gives CDR1 SGHAT, CDR2 FQDESV (reference sequence). The CDR3 region has the DNA TGTGCCAGCAGCTCCGCGAGGGAAGGCTATGGCTACACCTTC. Translated, it gives CASSSAREGYGYTF.

CDR3 bases: TGTGCCAGCAGCCCCCCGAAGCTCAACTGGGGATACGAGCAGTACTTC. Translated, it gives CASSPPKLNWGYEQYF. The J gene is TRBJ2-7, the V gene TRBV6-1; D gene ambiguous. The CDR3 consists of 16 residues. Germline CDR1 MNHNS, CDR2 SASEGT. V gave up 6 bases and J gave up 4 bases, with 22 bases separating them.